The 27 T cell receptor beta chains in this list originate from one sample, sequenced in a study of T cells in Graves' hyperthyroidism and ophthalmopathy. Amplification targeted TCR beta CDR3 regions from RNA transcripts. HTBI primers were used for first-round RT-PCR of the TCR CDR3. TCRdb ran MiXCR on the multiplex PCR reads and lists one entry per CDR3 protein. The sample lists under 550,000 distinct CDR3 sequences; less than 20% were seen once. Input material: blood. All receptors derive from a man aged 40-55 years with Graves' ophthalmopathy.

This clonotype was observed a handful of times. The chain is built from TRBV20-1 and TRBJ1-6; 7 nucleotides line up with TRBD1. CDR3 length: 13 amino acids. The V gene's germline CDR1 is DFQATT and CDR2 SNEGSKA (reference sequence). The J segment lost 5 bases and the V segment lost 6 bases, leaving 4 bases of the junction unmatched. The CDR3 loop is CSAGDSHNSPLHF. CDR3 DNA: TGCAGTGCGGGGGACAGCCATAATTCACCCCTCCACTTT.

This chain links TRBV20-1 with TRBJ1-5, with D perhaps TRBD1 (5 bases). Trimming cost V 5 bases and J 1 base, with 18 bases left between them. Germline V gene sequence: CDR1 DFQATT, CDR2 SNEGSKA (reference sequence). The CDR3 covers 16 residues. The CDR3, as DNA: TGCAGTGCTTATAAGAGCGGGACGAGGAGCAATCAGCCCCAGCATTTT. Encoded protein: CSAYKSGTRSNQPQHF.

This clonotype was found many times. The chain carries TRBV28 and TRBJ2-3; a weak D match, TRBD2 (5 bases). Deletions cut 6 bases from V and 0 bases from J, with 16 bases between. Germline V CDR1 and CDR2: MDHEN, SYDVKM. This CDR3 is 16 amino acids long. This chain's CDR3 is CASRGADYSSTDTQYF. The CDR3 nucleotides read TGTGCCAGCAGGGGAGCAGATTATAGTAGCACAGATACGCAGTATTTT.

This clonotype was counted at least ten times. Written as DNA, the CDR3 is TGTGCCAGCTCACCACCGGTCACAGATACGCAGTATTTT. Protein: CASSPPVTDTQYF. The chain combines TRBV18 with TRBJ2-3, with D unclear. The CDR3 has 13 amino acids. Trimming pared 0 bases from V and 2 bases from J, leaving 3 bases between. The germline gives CDR1 KGHSH, CDR2 LQKENI.

This clonotype was recorded many times. The V and J genes are TRBV2 and TRBJ1-1, with D possibly TRBD1 on 6 matching bases. This CDR3 comprises 13 residues. Germline values: CDR1 SNHLY, CDR2 FYNNEI. Trimming left V 8 bases short and J 11 bases short, with 21 bases between. As DNA, the CDR3 is TGTGCCAGCCATCCCACCGGGACACTAGGGGCTTTCTTT. It encodes CASHPTGTLGAFF.

This clonotype was detected a few times. This rearrangement joins TRBV2 to TRBJ2-4, with D possibly matching TRBD1 (6 bases). V was shortened by 8 bases and J by 8 bases, with 16 bases between the two germline ends. The CDR3 has 13 amino acids. Germline V gene lookup returns CDR1 SNHLY and CDR2 FYNNEI. This CDR3 reads CASHRTETDIQYF. CDR3 in DNA: TGTGCCAGCCACCGGACAGAGACGGACATTCAGTACTTC.

This clonotype was detected ten times or more. The V call is TRBV6-1, the J call TRBJ1-1; D perhaps matches TRBD1 (6 bases). The CDR3 has 15 amino acids. Germline CDR1 MNHNS, CDR2 SASEGT. V was cut by 5 bases and J by 6 bases, with 19 bases left in between. CDR3 region: CASSYYLGQSAEAFF. CDR3 bases: TGTGCCAGCAGTTATTACCTCGGACAGAGCGCTGAAGCTTTCTTT.

The chain joins TRBV20-1 to TRBJ2-5, with a possible D match to TRBD2 (5 bases). From germline, CDR1 is DFQATT and CDR2 SNEGSKA (reference sequence). This CDR3 region has 14 residues. V lost 4 bases and J lost 5, with 17 bases in between. The CDR3 reads CSAKVRSGSETQYF. The CDR3 DNA reads as TGCAGTGCTAAAGTTCGGTCGGGGTCGGAGACCCAGTACTTC.

The chain links TRBV20-1 to TRBJ2-1; possibly TRBD2 for D (6 bases). Germline loops: CDR1 DFQATT, CDR2 SNEGSKA (reference sequence). Trimming left V 5 bases short and J 10 bases short, with 21 bases between. The CDR3 is made up of 14 amino acids. The CDR3 DNA sequence: TGCAGTGCTCTTGGGACCCCTCAGGACTACGAGCAGTTCTTC. It encodes CSALGTPQDYEQFF.

V is TRBV11-2 and J is TRBJ2-7, with D possibly called TRBD1 or TRBD2 (6 bases each). Germline V gene sequence: CDR1 SGHAT, CDR2 FQNNGV. The CDR3 has 15 residues. Deletions cut 4 bases from V and 6 bases from J, with 19 bases between. CDR3 nucleotides: TGTGCCAGCAGCTCACAGGGTGGGGGGTTTTCCGAGCAGTACTTC. It translates to CASSSQGGGFSEQYF.

J is TRBJ1-1 and V is TRBV7-9, with D hard to call. V lost 3 bases, J lost 3 bases, and 14 bases lay in between. Per germline, CDR1 SEHNR and CDR2 FQNEAQ (reference sequence). The CDR3 loop spans 15 amino acids. The CDR3 sequence is CASSFLARRDTEAFF. CDR3 sequence (DNA): TGTGCCAGCAGCTTCCTGGCTAGAAGGGACACTGAAGCTTTCTTT.

This clonotype turned up a few times. The CDR3 region is CASRSTGLAAGDTQYF. The CDR3 DNA is TGTGCCAGCAGATCTACTGGGCTAGCGGCGGGAGATACGCAGTATTTT. The genes are TRBV7-9 and TRBJ2-3; the match to TRBD2 covers 7 bases. Trimming at V came to 6 bases and at J to 5 bases, leaving 14 bases not matched to a gene. Germline V gene lookup returns CDR1 SEHNR and CDR2 FQNEAQ (reference sequence). The CDR3 covers 16 residues.

This clonotype was detected many times. The chain joins TRBV2 to TRBJ2-3, with D possibly being TRBD2 (5 bases). The germline V gene has CDR1 SNHLY and CDR2 FYNNEI. V was shortened by 6 bases and J by 6 bases, with 10 bases between the two germline ends. The CDR3 loop spans 12 amino acids. This CDR3 reads CASRGSSDTQYF. The CDR3 DNA reads TGTGCCAGCAGGGGGAGCTCGGATACGCAGTATTTT.

This clonotype was seen at least ten times. The V call is TRBV7-9, the J call TRBJ1-5; D not certain. Germline V gives CDR1 SEHNR, CDR2 FQNEAQ (reference sequence). The CDR3 has 13 residues. V was shortened by 5 bases and J by 4 bases, with 9 bases between the two germline ends. CDR3 DNA sequence: TGTGCCAGCAGCCTGGGAAAAAATCAGCCCCAGCATTTT. Translating gives CASSLGKNQPQHF. Supplemented by reference TRBV7-9 and TRBJ1-5, the full variable domain reads DTGVSQNPRHKITKRGQNVTFRCDPISEHNRLYWYRQTLGQGPEFLTYFQNEAQLEKSRLLSDRFSAERPKGSFSTLEIQRTEQGDSAMYLCASSLGKNQPQHFGDGTRLSIL.

There are many counts of this clonotype. The chain uses TRBV11-1 and TRBJ2-3; D possibly corresponds to TRBD2 (6 bases). Per germline, CDR1 SGHAT and CDR2 FQDESV (reference sequence). The CDR3 runs 15 residues. V lost 7 bases and J 3 bases, leaving 17 bases between the germline ends. The CDR3 nucleotides read TGTGCCAGCACCTCGGAAGGGACTTCTACAGATACGCAGTATTTT. This sequence encodes CASTSEGTSTDTQYF.

This clonotype was detected many times. This chain uses TRBV6-2 or TRBV6-3 with TRBJ2-2, with 12 bases fitting TRBD2. V shed 0 bases, J shed 5 bases, and the junction held 4 bases outside the gene matches. The V gene's germline CDR1 is MNHEY and CDR2 SVGEGT. CDR3 length: 17 residues. In DNA, the CDR3 is TGTGCCAGCAGTTACTCGACTAGCGGGAGTCGTACCGGGGAGCTGTTTTTT. This gives the protein CASSYSTSGSRTGELFF.

Many counts were recorded for this clonotype. This chain connects TRBV3-1 to TRBJ1-1; no reliable D call. This CDR3 has 14 amino acids. V was trimmed by 2 bases and J by 3 bases, leaving 10 bases between them. Germline loops: CDR1 LGHDT, CDR2 YNNKEL (reference sequence). CDR3 amino acids: CASSQSVTHTEAFF. The CDR3 nucleotides are TGTGCCAGCAGCCAATCCGTCACCCACACTGAAGCTTTCTTT.

This clonotype was recorded a few times. As DNA, the CDR3 is TGCGCCAGCAGAACCAACAGGGGGCTGTCCACAGATACGCAGTATTTT. This sequence encodes CASRTNRGLSTDTQYF. The V and J genes are TRBV4-1 and TRBJ2-3; 9 bases match TRBD1. Germline V lookup: CDR1 MGHRA, CDR2 YSYEKL. The V gene end was trimmed by 6 bases and the J gene end by 2 bases; junction bases not matched to a gene: 9. CDR3 length: 16 residues.

V is TRBV6-1 and J is TRBJ1-1; D is possibly TRBD1 (6 bases). The CDR3 loop spans 14 amino acids. V lost 7 bases to trimming and J lost 4 bases, with 16 bases between them. Germline assignment: CDR1 MNHNS and CDR2 SASEGT. CDR3: CASNNEGGSTEAFF. DNA for the CDR3: TGTGCCAGCAATAACGAGGGGGGGTCCACTGAAGCTTTCTTT.

This clonotype has a count of ten or more. V usage is TRBV28 and J usage is TRBJ2-3; D might be TRBD1 or TRBD2, each matching 5 bases. In germline, CDR1 is MDHEN, CDR2 SYDVKM. V was trimmed by 5 bases and J by 3 bases, leaving 18 bases between them. This CDR3 is built from 16 residues. The CDR3: CASSTGTFSGTDTQYF. The CDR3 DNA reads as TGTGCCAGCAGTACCGGGACGTTTTCCGGGACAGATACGCAGTATTTT.

This clonotype was observed a few times. The chain uses TRBV27 and TRBJ1-6, with 9 positions matching TRBD1. Germline assignment: CDR1 MNHEY and CDR2 SMNVEV (reference sequence). The CDR3 has 16 residues. Trimming removed 3 bases from V and 6 bases from J; junction bases left unmatched: 6. CDR3 nucleotide sequence: TGTGCCAGCAGTTTGTCGGGACAGGGATTTAATTCACCCCTCCACTTT. This codes for CASSLSGQGFNSPLHF.

Only a few counts were recorded for this clonotype. The rearrangement joins TRBV18 to TRBJ2-7; a possible D gene is TRBD1 (6 bases). The CDR3 extends over 14 amino acids. Between the trimmed V and J ends, which lost 3 bases and 3 bases, there was a span of 12 bases. Germline V gives CDR1 KGHSH, CDR2 LQKENI. CDR3 loop: CASSPNRVHYEQYF. CDR3 DNA sequence: TGTGCCAGCTCACCGAACAGGGTCCACTACGAGCAGTACTTC.

The rearrangement joins TRBV7-9 to TRBJ2-2; D call uncertain. V gave up 5 bases and J gave up 13 bases, with 14 bases separating them. The CDR3 contains 12 residues. CDR1 is SEHNR, CDR2 FQNEAQ, per germline (reference sequence). CDR3 in DNA: TGTGCCAGCAGCCCCCCGGAGACTGGGCTGTTTTTT. Its protein product is CASSPPETGLFF. Full variable domain (outside the CDR3, taken from reference TRBV7-9 and TRBJ2-2): DTGVSQNPRHKITKRGQNVTFRCDPISEHNRLYWYRQTLGQGPEFLTYFQNEAQLEKSRLLSDRFSAERPKGSFSTLEIQRTEQGDSAMYLCASSPPETGLFFGEGSRLTVL.

This clonotype was picked up a small number of times. V and J are TRBV27 and TRBJ1-4; D perhaps matches TRBD1 (6 bases). The length of the CDR3 is 15 residues. Germline CDR1 is MNHEY and CDR2 is SMNVEV (reference sequence). Trimming left V 7 bases short and J 6 bases short, with 18 bases between. The CDR3 reads CASKGVTDSHEKLFF. In nucleotides, the CDR3 is TGTGCCAGCAAGGGAGTTACGGACAGCCATGAAAAACTGTTTTTT.

J is TRBJ2-7 and V is TRBV7-9; possibly TRBD2 for D (5 bases). CDR1 and CDR2 (germline): SEHNR, FQNEAQ (reference sequence). The CDR3 is 15 amino acids. Trimming cost V 4 bases and J 9 bases, with 22 bases left between them. The CDR3 sequence: CASSSAPAGVRGQYF. The CDR3 region has the DNA TGTGCCAGCAGCTCCGCCCCTGCCGGCGTACGGGGGCAGTACTTC.

This clonotype was counted between two and nine times. The chain links TRBV12-3 or TRBV12-4 to TRBJ2-5; 8 nucleotides agree with TRBD1. The CDR3 is made up of 14 amino acids. The V gene end was trimmed by 5 bases and the J gene end by 4 bases; junction bases not matched to a gene: 6. The CDR3 sequence is CASSPGGSGETQYF. The CDR3 nucleotides read TGTGCCAGCAGTCCAGGGGGCTCCGGAGAGACCCAGTACTTC.

This clonotype was seen a handful of times. The chain employs TRBV2 and TRBJ2-3, with 7 bases identical to TRBD2. J gave up 5 bases and V 0 bases, and 5 bases lay outside the gene matches. Germline loops: CDR1 SNHLY, CDR2 FYNNEI. This CDR3 is built from 15 residues. In nucleotides, the CDR3 is TGTGCCAGCAGTGAAGCCGGACTAGACGGAGATACGCAGTATTTT. It encodes CASSEAGLDGDTQYF.